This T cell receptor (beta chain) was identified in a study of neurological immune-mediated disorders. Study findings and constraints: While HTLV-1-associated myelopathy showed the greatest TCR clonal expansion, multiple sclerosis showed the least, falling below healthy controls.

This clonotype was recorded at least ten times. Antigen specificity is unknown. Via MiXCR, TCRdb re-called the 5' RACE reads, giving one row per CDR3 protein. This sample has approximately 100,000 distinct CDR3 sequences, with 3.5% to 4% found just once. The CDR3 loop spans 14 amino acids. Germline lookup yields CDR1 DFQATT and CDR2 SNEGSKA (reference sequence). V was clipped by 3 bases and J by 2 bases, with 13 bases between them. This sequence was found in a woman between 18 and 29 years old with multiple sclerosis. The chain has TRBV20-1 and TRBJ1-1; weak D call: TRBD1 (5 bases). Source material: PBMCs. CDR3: CSARGLGLNTEAFF. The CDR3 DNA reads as TGCAGTGCTAGGGGGTTGGGACTCAACACTGAAGCTTTCTTT.